The present TCR beta chain was sequenced within a study of spatial heterogeneity in lung cancer. Overall study findings and caveats: Detection of ubiquitous tumor TCRs in blood was higher at resection than follow-up.

The table lists this clonotype with many counts. The antigen remains unidentified. MiXCR was run by TCRdb on the 5' RACE reads, yielding one entry per CDR3 protein. Of approximately 44,000 distinct CDR3 sequences in the sample, around 13% were seen once. The sample's time point: sample taken at primary tumor resection. In each case, whole RNA from tumor, nontumor lung or frozen PBMC was sequenced unsorted. The CDR3 extends over 15 amino acids. Germline V gene data show CDR1 as SGHRS and CDR2 as YFSETQ. V lost 2 bases, J lost 1 base, and 4 bases stayed unmatched. The rearrangement joins TRBV5-1 to TRBJ2-3; 7 bases line up with TRBD1. The sequencing used PBMCs, collected at surgery. The source of this sequence is a male donor with early-stage non-small cell lung cancer. The CDR3 coding sequence is TGCGCCAGCAGCTTCGGGACAGCTGGCACAGATACGCAGTATTTT. This sequence encodes CASSFGTAGTDTQYF.